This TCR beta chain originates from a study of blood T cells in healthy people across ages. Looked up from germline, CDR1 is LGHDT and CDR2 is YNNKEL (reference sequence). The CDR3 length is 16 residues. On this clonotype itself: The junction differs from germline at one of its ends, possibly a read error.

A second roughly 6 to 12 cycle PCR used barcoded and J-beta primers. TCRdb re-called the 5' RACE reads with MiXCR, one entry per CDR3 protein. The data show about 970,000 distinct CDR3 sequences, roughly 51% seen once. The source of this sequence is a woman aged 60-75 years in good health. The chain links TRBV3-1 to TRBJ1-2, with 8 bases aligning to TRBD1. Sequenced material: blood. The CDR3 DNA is TGTGCCAGCAGCCATGCCTTTCCGGGACAGGATTATGGCCACACCTTC. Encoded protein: CASSHAFPGQDYGHTF. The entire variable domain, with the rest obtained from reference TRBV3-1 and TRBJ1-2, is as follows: DTAVSQTPKYLVTQMGNDKSIKCEQNLGHDTMYWYKQDSKKFLKIMFSYNNKELIINETVPNRFSPKSPDKAHLNLHINSLELGDSAVYFCASSHAFPGQDYGHTFGSGTRLTVV.